This T cell receptor beta chain was recorded in a study of blood T cell repertoires in COVID-19. Study-wide context: In each case, the material was cDNA or gDNA derived from T cells, B-cell-depleted T cells, or PBMCs.

The CDR3 length is 15 residues. V shed 0 bases, J shed 7 bases, and the junction held 5 bases outside the gene matches. Germline loops: CDR1 SGDLS, CDR2 YYNGEE. Each participant's cohort was designated according to participant-reported clinical history. A few counts support this clone. Per the original data handling: Researchers report that nucleated cell counts were estimated from reference gene primer amplification. The data were produced by immunoSEQ multiplex PCR, yet TCRdb's version contains in-frame clones alone and is incomplete. That table is the source of V, J and clone size, and D and trimming were worked out from the DNA. This sample has 250,000 or so clones, with over 80% found just once.

This chain connects TRBV9 to TRBJ2-1; 9 bases fit TRBD1. The sample comprised PBMCs or T cells enriched from blood (not recorded which). The TCR sequence derives from a man between 45 and 60 years old who had been exposed to COVID-19. The CDR3 protein is CASSVVGQGGNEQFF. CDR3 sequence (DNA): TGTGCCAGCAGCGTAGTGGGACAGGGAGGTAATGAGCAGTTCTTC.